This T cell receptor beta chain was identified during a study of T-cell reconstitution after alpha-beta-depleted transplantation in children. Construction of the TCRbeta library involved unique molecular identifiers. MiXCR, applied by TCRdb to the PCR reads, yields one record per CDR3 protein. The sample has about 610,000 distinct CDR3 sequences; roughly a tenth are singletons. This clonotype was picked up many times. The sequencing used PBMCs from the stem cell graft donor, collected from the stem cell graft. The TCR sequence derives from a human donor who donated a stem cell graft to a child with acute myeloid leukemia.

DNA for the CDR3: TGTGCCAGCAGCCTCCGAGGACTAGCGGGAGGGGTAGAGACCCAGTACTTC. This codes for CASSLRGLAGGVETQYF. The rearrangement joins TRBV7-3 to TRBJ2-5, with 15 bases that match TRBD2. This CDR3 comprises 17 residues. Germline loops: CDR1 SGHTA, CDR2 FQGTGA. The V gene end was trimmed by 5 bases and the J gene end by 4 bases; junction bases not matched to a gene: 8.